This is a list of T cell receptor beta chains from one sample in a study of blood T cell repertoires in COVID-19. Measured with immunoSEQ multiplex PCR; TCRdb has only the in-frame clones, and not every one. The sample lists 100,000 or so clones, over 75% seen once, with around 6.5% in the top ten. The source material was peripheral blood. Receptors originate from a woman aged 55-69 years with acute or convalescent COVID-19. Both conserved end residues are part of each CDR3. D genes are given only for firm matches. Part of the rows lack a size; the others show once, few, many or a class for expanded clones.

DNA: TGCAGTGCTAGTCACGGGTCCCTAGCCAAAAACATTCAGTACTTC
CDR3: CSASHGSLAKNIQYF
J: TRBJ2-4
V: TRBV20-1
size: NA
D: NA

DNA: TGTGCCAGCAGTTTACGGCTAGCGGGACTACTAGGCTACAATGAGCAGTTCTTC
CDR3: CASSLRLAGLLGYNEQFF
J: TRBJ2-1
V: TRBV28
size: NA
D: TRBD2

DNA: TGTGCCACTGCTAGTACCAAAAACATTCAGTACTTC
CDR3: CATASTKNIQYF
J: TRBJ2-4
V: TRBV10-3
size: NA
D: NA

DNA: TGTGCCAGCATTCCCTCCAGGGGTCGAGGGGGAGCCACTGAAGCTTTCTTT
CDR3: CASIPSRGRGGATEAFF
J: TRBJ1-1
V: TRBV2
size: NA
D: NA

DNA: TGTGCCAGCAGGAAAGGGACAGGCGACAATCAGCCCCAGCATTTT
CDR3: CASRKGTGDNQPQHF
J: TRBJ1-5
V: TRBV6-5
size: NA
D: TRBD1

DNA: TGTGCCAGCAGAAGGACAGGGGCCCAAGAGACCCAGTACTTC
CDR3: CASRRTGAQETQYF
J: TRBJ2-5
V: TRBV6-5
size: NA
D: TRBD1

DNA: TGTGCCAGCAGCCAAGGCGGGGCCGGGGAGCTGTTTTTT
CDR3: CASSQGGAGELFF
J: TRBJ2-2
V: TRBV3-1/TRBV3-2
size: few
D: NA

DNA: TGTGCTAGCAGCCCCGGGACTAGCGCCAGCTCCTACAATGAGCAGTTCTTC
CDR3: CASSPGTSASSYNEQFF
J: TRBJ2-1
V: TRBV7-7
size: NA
D: TRBD2

DNA: TGTGCCAGCAGCCAGGACGGGACTAGCAATGAGCAGTTCTTC
CDR3: CASSQDGTSNEQFF
J: TRBJ2-1
V: TRBV4-2
size: NA
D: TRBD2

DNA: TGTGCCAGCAGCTTGGTCCCTCAGGGGGACAGAACCGGGGAGCTGTTTTTT
CDR3: CASSLVPQGDRTGELFF
J: TRBJ2-2
V: TRBV7-6
size: NA
D: TRBD1

DNA: TGCGCCAGCAGCTTGGAACTAGAAGGAACAGATACGCAGTATTTT
CDR3: CASSLELEGTDTQYF
J: TRBJ2-3
V: TRBV5-1
size: NA
D: NA

DNA: TGTGCCAGCAGCCCCACTAGCGGGAGCACAGATACGCAGTATTTT
CDR3: CASSPTSGSTDTQYF
J: TRBJ2-3
V: TRBV4-2
size: once
D: TRBD2

DNA: TGTGCCATCAGTGAGAGTGGGACAGGGCCTGGGGCCAACGTCCTGACTTTC
CDR3: CAISESGTGPGANVLTF
J: TRBJ2-6
V: TRBV10-3
size: once
D: TRBD1

DNA: TGTGCCAGCAGCTCAGGACAGGGGAGCGAGACCCAGTACTTC
CDR3: CASSSGQGSETQYF
J: TRBJ2-5
V: TRBV11-3
size: NA
D: TRBD1

DNA: TGTGCCAGCAGTATAACAGGGGCTGGAAACACCATATATTTT
CDR3: CASSITGAGNTIYF
J: TRBJ1-3
V: TRBV6-5
size: few
D: TRBD1

DNA: TGCGCCAGCAGCTTGAGAGGACTGGGAGATACGCAGTATTTT
CDR3: CASSLRGLGDTQYF
J: TRBJ2-3
V: TRBV5-1
size: NA
D: NA

DNA: TGTGCCATAGAGGGATACGAGCAGTACTTC
CDR3: CAIEGYEQYF
J: TRBJ2-7
V: TRBV6-5
size: NA
D: NA

DNA: TGTGCCAGTAGTATGGGACTAAACACTGAAGCTTTCTTT
CDR3: CASSMGLNTEAFF
J: TRBJ1-1
V: TRBV19
size: NA
D: NA

DNA: TGTGCCAGCAGCAACCAGGGGCGCCTTGGCTATGGCTACACCTTC
CDR3: CASSNQGRLGYGYTF
J: TRBJ1-2
V: TRBV11-1
size: once
D: NA

DNA: TGTGCCAGCAGCGTTGGGGGGTTTGGCTACACCTTC
CDR3: CASSVGGFGYTF
J: TRBJ1-2
V: TRBV12-3/TRBV12-4
size: NA
D: NA

DNA: TGTGCCAGCAGCTTGGACGGTATACAGCCCCAGCATTTT
CDR3: CASSLDGIQPQHF
J: TRBJ1-5
V: TRBV5-4
size: NA
D: NA

DNA: TGTGCCACCAGTGAACGAGGGACAGGGTCTGATACGCAGTATTTT
CDR3: CATSERGTGSDTQYF
J: TRBJ2-3
V: TRBV24-1
size: NA
D: TRBD1

DNA: TGTGCCAGCAGCGTTCAATGGAACACTGAAGCTTTCTTT
CDR3: CASSVQWNTEAFF
J: TRBJ1-1
V: TRBV9
size: NA
D: NA

DNA: TGTGCCAGCAGCATAAAGGAGGGTGAAAAACTGTTTTTT
CDR3: CASSIKEGEKLFF
J: TRBJ1-4
V: TRBV4-2
size: NA
D: NA

DNA: TGCAGCGTTGGGTCCGGATCCAGGGCCTACGAGCAGTACTTC
CDR3: CSVGSGSRAYEQYF
J: TRBJ2-7
V: TRBV29-1
size: NA
D: NA

DNA: TGCGCCAGCAGCTTGGTTCCGGGACTAGCGGGCACAGATACGCAGTATTTT
CDR3: CASSLVPGLAGTDTQYF
J: TRBJ2-3
V: TRBV5-1
size: NA
D: TRBD2

DNA: TGCAGCGTTGTGCACATGAACACTGAAGCTTTCTTT
CDR3: CSVVHMNTEAFF
J: TRBJ1-1
V: TRBV29-1
size: NA
D: NA

DNA: TGTGCCAGCAGTTACACTAGCGGGAGCAACACCGGGGAGCTGTTTTTT
CDR3: CASSYTSGSNTGELFF
J: TRBJ2-2
V: TRBV28
size: once
D: TRBD2

DNA: TGTGCCAGCAGTTACCTGGGACAGGGGGGCGAAGCTTTCTTT
CDR3: CASSYLGQGGEAFF
J: TRBJ1-1
V: TRBV27
size: NA
D: TRBD1

DNA: TGTGCCACCAGCCACACCGGGACAGGGGGCAACAATGAGCAGTTCTTC
CDR3: CATSHTGTGGNNEQFF
J: TRBJ2-1
V: TRBV24-1
size: NA
D: TRBD1

DNA: TGTGCCAGTAGTGGTAGCGTAGGGAACTATGGCTACACCTTC
CDR3: CASSGSVGNYGYTF
J: TRBJ1-2
V: TRBV19
size: few
D: NA

DNA: TGTGCCAGCAGTTACTCTAGCGTCTTAAACGAAGATACGCAGTATTTT
CDR3: CASSYSSVLNEDTQYF
J: TRBJ2-3
V: TRBV6-2/TRBV6-3
size: few
D: NA

DNA: TGTGCCACCAGTGTTGGACAGGGTTTTGAGCAGTTCTTC
CDR3: CATSVGQGFEQFF
J: TRBJ2-1
V: TRBV24-1
size: NA
D: TRBD1

DNA: TGTGCCAGTAGTCCCCGACCGGACGGAGGAGAACTGTTTTTT
CDR3: CASSPRPDGGELFF
J: TRBJ1-4
V: TRBV19
size: NA
D: NA

DNA: TGTGCCATCAATAGAGCTAGCGGGAGAGACGATACGCAGTATTTT
CDR3: CAINRASGRDDTQYF
J: TRBJ2-3
V: TRBV10-3
size: NA
D: TRBD2

DNA: TGTGCCAGTAGTATAACCAGGGCGAACACCGGGGAGCTGTTTTTT
CDR3: CASSITRANTGELFF
J: TRBJ2-2
V: TRBV19
size: NA
D: NA

DNA: TGTGCCAGTAGTACCGACAGACTTAATTCACCCCTCCACTTT
CDR3: CASSTDRLNSPLHF
J: TRBJ1-6
V: TRBV19
size: NA
D: NA

DNA: TGTGCCAGCAGCTTTTTACCCGGGACTCCTATAAACACCGGGGAGCTGTTTTTT
CDR3: CASSFLPGTPINTGELFF
J: TRBJ2-2
V: TRBV7-3
size: NA
D: NA

DNA: TGTGCCAGCAGCCAAGGGGGCCTAGCGGGAGATAGAGGTGAGCAGTTCTTC
CDR3: CASSQGGLAGDRGEQFF
J: TRBJ2-1
V: TRBV3-1/TRBV3-2
size: NA
D: TRBD2

DNA: TGTGCCAGCAGCCTACAGGGGGCAAGTCAGCCCCAGCATTTT
CDR3: CASSLQGASQPQHF
J: TRBJ1-5
V: TRBV5-4
size: NA
D: TRBD1

DNA: TGTGCCAGCAGATATACTAGTTCCCCTAATGAGCAGTTCTTC
CDR3: CASRYTSSPNEQFF
J: TRBJ2-1
V: TRBV28
size: NA
D: NA

DNA: TGTGCCAGCAGTTTCGGGACCTACAATGAGCAGTTCTTC
CDR3: CASSFGTYNEQFF
J: TRBJ2-1
V: TRBV27
size: NA
D: NA

DNA: TGTGCCAGCAGCCGCCTTACTCCCCTCATGAACAATGAGCAGTTCTTC
CDR3: CASSRLTPLMNNEQFF
J: TRBJ2-1
V: TRBV6-2/TRBV6-3
size: NA
D: NA

DNA: TGTGCCAGCAGCCGCGGACAGGGCGGAGATACGCAGTATTTT
CDR3: CASSRGQGGDTQYF
J: TRBJ2-3
V: TRBV7-9
size: NA
D: TRBD1

DNA: TGTGCCAGCAGCGTAGGTACCCAGTCCCATGAGCAGTTCTTC
CDR3: CASSVGTQSHEQFF
J: TRBJ2-1
V: TRBV9
size: NA
D: NA

DNA: TGCGCCAGCAGCTTGGGGACAGGGGACGGCAATCAGCCCCAGCATTTT
CDR3: CASSLGTGDGNQPQHF
J: TRBJ1-5
V: TRBV5-1
size: once
D: TRBD1

DNA: TGCAGCGTTGATACGATGGGGGGAGGCGGCTACACCTTC
CDR3: CSVDTMGGGGYTF
J: TRBJ1-2
V: TRBV29-1
size: NA
D: NA

DNA: TGCAGCGTCTCGCGGGGGACGGGGCGGGATACGCAGTATTTT
CDR3: CSVSRGTGRDTQYF
J: TRBJ2-3
V: TRBV29-1
size: NA
D: TRBD2

DNA: TGCGCCAGCAGCTTGCGACAATATAATTCACCCCTCCACTTT
CDR3: CASSLRQYNSPLHF
J: TRBJ1-6
V: TRBV5-1
size: NA
D: NA

DNA: TGCGCCAGCAGCCCCGAAGGAGATAGCAATCAGCCCCAGCATTTT
CDR3: CASSPEGDSNQPQHF
J: TRBJ1-5
V: TRBV5-1
size: NA
D: NA